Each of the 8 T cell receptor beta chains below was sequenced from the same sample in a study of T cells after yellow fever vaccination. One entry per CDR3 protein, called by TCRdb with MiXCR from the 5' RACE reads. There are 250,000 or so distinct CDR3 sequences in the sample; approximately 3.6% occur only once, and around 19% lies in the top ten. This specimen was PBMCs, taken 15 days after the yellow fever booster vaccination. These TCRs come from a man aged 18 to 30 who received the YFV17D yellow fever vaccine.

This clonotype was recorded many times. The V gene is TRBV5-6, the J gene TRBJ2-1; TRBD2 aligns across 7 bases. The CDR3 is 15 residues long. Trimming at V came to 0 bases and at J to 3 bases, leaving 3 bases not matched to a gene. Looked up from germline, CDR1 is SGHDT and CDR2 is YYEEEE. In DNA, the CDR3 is TGTGCCAGCAGCTTGGGACGGGGGGTCTACAATGAGCAGTTCTTC. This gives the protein CASSLGRGVYNEQFF.

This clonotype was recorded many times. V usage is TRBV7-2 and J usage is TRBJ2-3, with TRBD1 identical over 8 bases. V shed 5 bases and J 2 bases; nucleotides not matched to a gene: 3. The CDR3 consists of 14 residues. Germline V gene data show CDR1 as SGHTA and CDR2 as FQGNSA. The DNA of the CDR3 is TGTGCCAGCAGCCAGGACAGGGCCACAGATACGCAGTATTTT. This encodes CASSQDRATDTQYF.

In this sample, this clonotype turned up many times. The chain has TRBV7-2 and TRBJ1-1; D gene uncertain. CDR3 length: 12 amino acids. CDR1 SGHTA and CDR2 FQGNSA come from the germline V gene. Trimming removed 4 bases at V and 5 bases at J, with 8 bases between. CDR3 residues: CASSSWGTEAFF. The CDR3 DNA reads TGTGCCAGCAGCTCCTGGGGTACTGAAGCTTTCTTT.

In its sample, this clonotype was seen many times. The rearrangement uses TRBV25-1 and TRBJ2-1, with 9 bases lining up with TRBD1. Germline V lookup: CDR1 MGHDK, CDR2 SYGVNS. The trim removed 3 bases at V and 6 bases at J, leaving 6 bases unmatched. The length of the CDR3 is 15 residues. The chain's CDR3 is CASSDRDRVGNEQFF. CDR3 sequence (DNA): TGTGCCAGCAGTGACAGGGACAGGGTGGGCAATGAGCAGTTCTTC.

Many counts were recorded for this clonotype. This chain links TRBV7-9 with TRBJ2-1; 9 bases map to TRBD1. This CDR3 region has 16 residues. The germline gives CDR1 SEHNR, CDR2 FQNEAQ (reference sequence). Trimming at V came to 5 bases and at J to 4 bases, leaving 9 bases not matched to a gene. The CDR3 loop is CASSPEHRGLYNEQFF. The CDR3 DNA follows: TGTGCCAGCAGCCCAGAACACAGGGGGCTGTACAATGAGCAGTTCTTC. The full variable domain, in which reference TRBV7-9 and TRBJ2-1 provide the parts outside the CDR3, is DTGVSQNPRHKITKRGQNVTFRCDPISEHNRLYWYRQTLGQGPEFLTYFQNEAQLEKSRLLSDRFSAERPKGSFSTLEIQRTEQGDSAMYLCASSPEHRGLYNEQFFGPGTRLTVL.

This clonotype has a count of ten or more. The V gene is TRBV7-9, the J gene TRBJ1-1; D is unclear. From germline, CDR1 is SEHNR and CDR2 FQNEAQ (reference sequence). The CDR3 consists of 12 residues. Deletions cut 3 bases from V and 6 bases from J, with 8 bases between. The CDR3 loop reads CASSFAGAEAFF. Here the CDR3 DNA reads TGTGCCAGCAGCTTTGCGGGAGCTGAAGCTTTCTTT. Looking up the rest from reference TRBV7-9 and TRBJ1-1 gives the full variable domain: DTGVSQNPRHKITKRGQNVTFRCDPISEHNRLYWYRQTLGQGPEFLTYFQNEAQLEKSRLLSDRFSAERPKGSFSTLEIQRTEQGDSAMYLCASSFAGAEAFFGQGTRLTVV.

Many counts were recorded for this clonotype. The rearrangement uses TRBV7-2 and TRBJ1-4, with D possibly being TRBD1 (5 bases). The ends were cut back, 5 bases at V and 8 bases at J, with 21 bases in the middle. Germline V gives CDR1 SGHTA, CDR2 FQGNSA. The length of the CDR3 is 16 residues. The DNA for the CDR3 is TGTGCCAGCAGCCCACGGGTGGGTGGTGCAGGGGAAAAACTGTTTTTT. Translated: CASSPRVGGAGEKLFF.

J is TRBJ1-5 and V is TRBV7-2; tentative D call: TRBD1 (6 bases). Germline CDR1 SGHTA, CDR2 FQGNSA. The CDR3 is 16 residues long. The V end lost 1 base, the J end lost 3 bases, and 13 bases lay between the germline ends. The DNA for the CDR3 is TGTGCCAGCAGCTTAGAAACAGGGCTTAACAATCAGCCCCAGCATTTT. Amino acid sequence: CASSLETGLNNQPQHF.